These 2 T cell receptor beta chains came from one sample sequenced in a study of blood T cell repertoires in COVID-19. The protocol was immunoSEQ multiplex PCR, while the TCRdb copy is restricted to in-frame clones and leaves out a portion. Of roughly 330,000 clones in the sample, more than 75% were seen once. The source material was peripheral blood. The receptor source for this set is a woman aged 50 to 65 with active or convalescent COVID-19.

The V and J genes are TRBV7-2 and TRBJ1-2, with D tentatively TRBD1 (5 bases). CDR1 and CDR2 (germline): SGHTA, FQGNSA. Trimming took off 4 bases at V and 4 bases at J, with 13 bases between the two ends. The CDR3 extends over 14 amino acids. CDR3 bases: TGTGCCAGCAGCTCCCGGGGGGATTCCTATGGCTACACCTTC. This codes for CASSSRGDSYGYTF.

The V gene is TRBV11-2, the J gene TRBJ1-1; maybe TRBD1 (5 bases). Looked up from germline, CDR1 is SGHAT and CDR2 is FQNNGV. This CDR3 comprises 15 residues. V was trimmed by 4 bases and J by 1 base, leaving 13 bases between them. The CDR3 DNA follows: TGTGCCAGCAGCTCCAACATACAGGAGAACACTGAAGCTTTCTTT. Its translation: CASSSNIQENTEAFF.